This T cell receptor (beta chain) was documented in a study of shared clonotypes between healthy human individuals. Study-level points and caveats: Naive subsets generally exceeded memory subsets in estimated richness. It was anticipated that sequencing depth would influence how many clonotypes donors shared. Generation of non-shared clonotypes was less probable than generation of clonotypes shared by all four donors.

This clone has only one observation. Its antigen is unknown. Assay: immunoSEQ multiplex PCR; the TCRdb copy retains only in-frame clones and omits some. The table shows roughly 1 million clones, with around three quarters occurring only once. V lost 6 bases and J lost 14, with 18 bases in between. The CDR3 sequence is 11 residues long. Germline CDR1 DFQATT, CDR2 SNEGSKA (reference sequence). Negatively enriched CD4+ T cells were divided by CD45RA into naive and memory. The V gene is TRBV20-1, the J gene TRBJ2-3; D is tentatively TRBD1 or TRBD2 (5 bases each). The origin of this receptor is a man aged 18 to 29 in good health. Some clones in this sample may be carry-over from other donors' samples. The source material was memory CD4+ T cells from PBMCs. Regarding subset: CD45RA-negative fraction. Written as DNA, the CDR3 is TGCAGTGCCAGAACGGGACCCCCGGTGTATTTT. Protein product: CSARTGPPVYF.